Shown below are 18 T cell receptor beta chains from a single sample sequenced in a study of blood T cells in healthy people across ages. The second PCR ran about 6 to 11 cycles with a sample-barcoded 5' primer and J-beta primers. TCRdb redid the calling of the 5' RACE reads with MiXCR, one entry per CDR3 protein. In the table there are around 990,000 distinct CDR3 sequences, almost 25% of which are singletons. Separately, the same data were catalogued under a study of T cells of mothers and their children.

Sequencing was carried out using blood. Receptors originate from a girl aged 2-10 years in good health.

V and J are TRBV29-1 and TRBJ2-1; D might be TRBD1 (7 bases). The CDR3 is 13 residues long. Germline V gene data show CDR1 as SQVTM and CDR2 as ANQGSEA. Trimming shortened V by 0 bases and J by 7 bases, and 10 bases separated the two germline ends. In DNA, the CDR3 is TGCAGCGTTGAAGATCAGGGGGGAAATGAGCAGTTCTTC. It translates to CSVEDQGGNEQFF.

CDR3 sequence reads: CASSRQGNTIYF. The CDR3 nucleotides read TGTGCCAGCAGCCGACAGGGAAACACCATATATTTT. This chain connects TRBV11-2 to TRBJ1-3, with D maybe TRBD1 (5 bases). Deletions cut 5 bases from V and 4 bases from J, with 6 bases between. Germline loops: CDR1 SGHAT, CDR2 FQNNGV. The CDR3 totals 12 residues.

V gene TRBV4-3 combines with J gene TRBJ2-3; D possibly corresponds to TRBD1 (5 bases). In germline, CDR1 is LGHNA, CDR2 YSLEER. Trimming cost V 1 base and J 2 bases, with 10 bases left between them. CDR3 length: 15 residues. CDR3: CASSQGWTPTDTQYF. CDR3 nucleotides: TGCGCCAGCAGCCAAGGTTGGACACCCACAGATACGCAGTATTTT.

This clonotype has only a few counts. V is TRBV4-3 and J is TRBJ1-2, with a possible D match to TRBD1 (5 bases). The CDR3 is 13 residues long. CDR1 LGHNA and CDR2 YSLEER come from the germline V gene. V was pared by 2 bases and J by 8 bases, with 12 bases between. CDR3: CASSQIGTRGYTF. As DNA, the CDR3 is TGCGCCAGCAGCCAAATAGGGACCCGCGGCTACACCTTC.

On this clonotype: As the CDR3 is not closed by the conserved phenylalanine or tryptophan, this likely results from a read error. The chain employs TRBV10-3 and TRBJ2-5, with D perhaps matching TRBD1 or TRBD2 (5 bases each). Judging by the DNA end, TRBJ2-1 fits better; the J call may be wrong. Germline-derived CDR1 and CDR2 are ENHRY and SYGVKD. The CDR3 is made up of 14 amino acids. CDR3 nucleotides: TGTGCCATCAGCCGGGGCCCCGGCTACAATGAGCAGTTCCTC. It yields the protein CAISRGPGYNEQFL.

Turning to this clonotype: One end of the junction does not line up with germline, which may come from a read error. CDR3 sequence reads: CASRGLVGSAKTIQYF. CDR3 nucleotide sequence: TGTGCCTCGAGGGGACTAGTGGGTTCAGCCAAAACCATTCAGTACTTC. The V call is TRBV11-2, the J call TRBJ2-4; 8 bases line up with TRBD2. The CDR3 sequence is 16 residues long. From germline, CDR1 is SGHAT and CDR2 FQNNGV.

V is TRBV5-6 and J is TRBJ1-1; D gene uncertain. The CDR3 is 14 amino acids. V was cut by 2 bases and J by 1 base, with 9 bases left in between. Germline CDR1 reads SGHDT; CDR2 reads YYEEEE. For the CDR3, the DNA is TGTGCCAGCAGCTTCTCTCCGGAGAACACTGAAGCTTTCTTT. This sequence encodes CASSFSPENTEAFF.

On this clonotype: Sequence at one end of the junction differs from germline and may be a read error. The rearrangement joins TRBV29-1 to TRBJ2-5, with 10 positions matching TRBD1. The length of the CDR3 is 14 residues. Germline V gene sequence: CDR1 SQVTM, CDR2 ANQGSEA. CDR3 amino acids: CSVERGLGTGERFF. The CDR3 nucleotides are TGCAGCGTTGAAAGGGGGTTGGGGACAGGGGAGCGGTTCTTC. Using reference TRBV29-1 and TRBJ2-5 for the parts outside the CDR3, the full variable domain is SAVISQKPSRDICQRGTSLTIQCQVDSQVTMMFWYRQQPGQSLTLIATANQGSEATYESGFVIDKFPISRPNLTFSTLTVSNMSPEDSSIYLCSVERGLGTGERFFGPGTRLLVL.

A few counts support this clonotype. CDR3: CSATSGISGTDTQYF. Here the CDR3 DNA reads TGCAGTGCGACTAGCGGGATATCGGGCACAGATACGCAGTATTTT. The gene calls are TRBV20-1 and TRBJ2-3; TRBD2 agrees at 11 bases. The CDR3 is 15 residues long. V dropped 6 bases and J dropped 1; count of bases not matched to a gene: 6. The V gene's germline CDR1 is DFQATT and CDR2 SNEGSKA (reference sequence).

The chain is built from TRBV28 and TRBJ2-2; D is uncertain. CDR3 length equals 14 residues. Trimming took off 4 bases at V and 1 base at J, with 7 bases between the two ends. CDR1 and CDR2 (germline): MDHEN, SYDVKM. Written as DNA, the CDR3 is TGTGCCAGCAGTTCGGAGTTGAACACCGGGGAGCTGTTTTTT. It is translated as CASSSELNTGELFF.

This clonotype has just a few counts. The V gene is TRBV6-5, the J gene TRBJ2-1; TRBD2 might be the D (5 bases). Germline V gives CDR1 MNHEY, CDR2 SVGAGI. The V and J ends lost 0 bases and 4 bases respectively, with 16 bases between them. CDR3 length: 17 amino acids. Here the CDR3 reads CASSYSGYSGGYNEQFF. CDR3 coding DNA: TGTGCCAGCAGTTACTCGGGGTATTCCGGCGGGTACAATGAGCAGTTCTTC.

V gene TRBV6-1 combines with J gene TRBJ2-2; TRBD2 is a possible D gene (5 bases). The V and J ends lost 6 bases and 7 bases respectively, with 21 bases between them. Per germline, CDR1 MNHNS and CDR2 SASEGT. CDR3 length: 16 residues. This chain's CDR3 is CASSPRWELVSGELFF. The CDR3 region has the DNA TGTGCCAGCAGCCCCAGATGGGAGCTCGTAAGCGGGGAGCTGTTTTTT.

The CDR3 nucleotides are TGTGCCAGCAGCTTAGGAACAGGGTCCCCAATGGGGGAGCAGTACTTC. Translation gives CASSLGTGSPMGEQYF. This chain connects TRBV7-9 to TRBJ2-7; tentatively, D is TRBD1 (6 bases). Germline V gene data show CDR1 as SEHNR and CDR2 as FQNEAQ (reference sequence). Trimming removed 1 base from V and 7 bases from J, with 20 bases in between. This CDR3 is built from 16 residues.

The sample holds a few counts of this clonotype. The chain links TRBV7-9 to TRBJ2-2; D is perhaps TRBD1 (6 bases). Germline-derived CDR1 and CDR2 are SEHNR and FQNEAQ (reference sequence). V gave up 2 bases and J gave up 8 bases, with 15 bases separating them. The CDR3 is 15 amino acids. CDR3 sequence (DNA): TGTGCCAGCAGCTTACCTTGGGACAAGGAAGGGGAGCTGTTTTTT. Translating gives CASSLPWDKEGELFF.

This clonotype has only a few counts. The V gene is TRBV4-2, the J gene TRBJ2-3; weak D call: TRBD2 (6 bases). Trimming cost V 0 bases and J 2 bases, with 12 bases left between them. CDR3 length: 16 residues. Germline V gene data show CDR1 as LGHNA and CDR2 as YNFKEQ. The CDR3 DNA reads TGTGCCAGCAGCCAAGACGGTAGCGGTTACACAGATACGCAGTATTTT. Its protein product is CASSQDGSGYTDTQYF.

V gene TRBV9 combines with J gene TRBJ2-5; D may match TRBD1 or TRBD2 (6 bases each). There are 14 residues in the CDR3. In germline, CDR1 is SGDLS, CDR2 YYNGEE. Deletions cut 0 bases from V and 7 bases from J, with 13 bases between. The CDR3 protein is CASSVVEGGGTQYF. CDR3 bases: TGTGCCAGCAGCGTAGTAGAGGGGGGTGGGACCCAGTACTTC.

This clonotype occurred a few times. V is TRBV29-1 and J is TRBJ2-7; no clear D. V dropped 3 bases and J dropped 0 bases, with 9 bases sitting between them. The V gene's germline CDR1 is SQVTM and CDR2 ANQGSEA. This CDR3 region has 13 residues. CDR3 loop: CSVDSSNSYEQYF. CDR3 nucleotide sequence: TGCAGCGTTGACTCATCTAACTCCTACGAGCAGTACTTC.

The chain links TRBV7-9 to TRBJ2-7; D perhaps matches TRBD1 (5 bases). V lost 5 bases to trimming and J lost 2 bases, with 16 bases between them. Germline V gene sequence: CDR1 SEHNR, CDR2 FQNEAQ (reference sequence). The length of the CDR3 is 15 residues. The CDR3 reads CASSPRVGDTYEQYF. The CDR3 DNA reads TGTGCCAGCAGCCCCCGGGTAGGGGATACCTACGAGCAGTACTTC.